This paragraph covers one T cell receptor (beta chain) sequence. Germline-derived CDR1 and CDR2 are SGDLS and YYNGEE. V was cut by 0 bases and J by 3 bases, with 13 bases left in between. The CDR3 consists of 16 residues. These data originate in a study of CD8+ T cells in alopecia areata. Turning to the study itself: It was oral tofacitinib, at 5 to 10 mg twice daily, that treated patients received. Patients in the study were on tofacitinib for 6 to 18 months, then off it for 6 months.

RNA, once extracted, was reverse transcribed into cDNA for use as the sequencing template. Some clones are missing from TCRdb's copy, which holds only in-frame ones; the method was immunoSEQ multiplex PCR. The sample yields almost 250,000 clones, roughly 69% seen once. This sequence joins TRBV9 and TRBJ2-1; D possibly corresponds to TRBD1 (5 bases). This clonotype originated in a human donor with alopecia areata. Sequencing was performed on CD4+ T cells sorted from blood, taken at week 0. The CDR3 region has the DNA TGTGCCAGCAGCGTAGGGCCAGGGCAGAGCTACAATGAGCAGTTCTTC. Translating it yields CASSVGPGQSYNEQFF.